Listed below are T cell receptor beta chains from one sample, sequenced in a study of T cell repertoires in cytomegalovirus infection. TCRdb passed the reads through MiXCR, listing each CDR3 protein once. The profile shows more than 400,000 distinct CDR3 sequences, around 27% of them singletons. The sequenced sample consisted of PBMCs. Every receptor here comes from a human donor in good health (CMV status not recorded). Some clones in this sample may be carry-over from other donors' samples. Each CDR3 is given with its conserved first and last residue. Fields, in order: clone size, V gene, J gene, D gene, CDR3 protein, CDR3 DNA. The D gene is left open where the match is weak. Clone size appears in some rows only: once, few, many, or a class for an expanded clone.

NA	TRBV3-1	TRBJ1-2	NA	CASSQDKSYGYTF	TGTGCCAGCAGCCAAGATAAGAGCTATGGCTACACCTTC
NA	TRBV29-1	TRBJ2-1	NA	CSVEVEAGSLQFF	TGCAGCGTTGAAGTAGAGGCAGGAAGTTTGCAGTTCTTC
NA	TRBV10-3	TRBJ1-2	NA	CAISDGIPTLNYGYIF	TGTGCCATCAGTGATGGGATCCCGACGTTAAACTATGGCTACATCTTC
few	TRBV4-2	TRBJ1-5	NA	CASSQGLATQPQHF	TGTGCCAGCAGCCAAGGGTTAGCAACTCAGCCCCAGCATTTT
NA	TRBV6-2/TRBV6-3	TRBJ1-5	NA	CAAGQPQHF	TGTGCCGCGGGCCAGCCCCAGCATTTT
many	TRBV7-6	TRBJ2-1	NA	CASSAAGLPYNEQFF	TGTGCCAGCAGCGCTGCTGGCTTACCCTACAATGAGCAGTTCTTC
NA	TRBV4-3	TRBJ2-6	NA	CASSQDSPSSYSGANVLTF	TGCGCCAGCAGCCAAGATAGTCCTAGCTCCTACTCTGGGGCCAACGTCCTGACTTTC
NA	TRBV29-1	TRBJ2-7	TRBD2	CSVVRGDSYEQYF	TGCAGCGTAGTGCGGGGGGACTCCTACGAGCAGTACTTC
few	TRBV7-6	TRBJ2-3	TRBD2	CAISPTSGGGDTQYF	TGTGCCATTTCCCCGACTAGCGGGGGTGGGGATACGCAGTATTTT
NA	TRBV20-1	TRBJ2-7	NA	CSAGQLGRRYEQYF	TGCAGTGCCGGCCAACTAGGCCGACGCTACGAGCAGTACTTC
NA	TRBV12-5	TRBJ1-1	TRBD1	CASGQGAREAFF	TGTGCTAGTGGACAGGGGGCCAGGGAAGCTTTCTTT
many	TRBV7-2	TRBJ1-2	NA	CASRADGATPNYGYTF	TGTGCCAGCAGGGCAGATGGGGCGACTCCTAACTATGGCTACACCTTC
NA	TRBV7-9	TRBJ2-1	TRBD1	CASSLARGLLNEQFF	TGTGCCAGCAGCTTAGCCAGGGGGCTATTGAATGAGCAGTTCTTC
few	TRBV5-1	TRBJ1-4	NA	CASSSIGPSTVTNEKLFF	TGCGCCAGCAGCTCGATTGGCCCGTCCACAGTGACTAATGAAAAACTGTTTTTT
few	TRBV6-2/TRBV6-3	TRBJ2-2	NA	CASTSDTGELFF	TGTGCCAGCACCTCGGATACGGGGGAGCTGTTTTTT
NA	TRBV29-1	TRBJ2-2	NA	CSVFSAGELFF	TGCAGCGTATTTAGCGCCGGGGAGCTGTTTTTT
few	TRBV5-4	TRBJ2-1	TRBD2	CASSHRTSGNYNEQFF	TGTGCCAGCAGCCATCGGACTAGCGGGAATTACAATGAGCAGTTCTTC
many	TRBV7-3	TRBJ2-1	TRBD2	CASSLGTSGHEQFF	TGTGCCAGCAGCTTAGGGACTAGTGGCCATGAGCAGTTCTTC
few	TRBV6-6	TRBJ1-2	NA	CASSYSRSDYGYTF	TGTGCCAGCAGTTACTCACGGTCAGACTATGGCTACACCTTC
NA	TRBV6-2/TRBV6-3	TRBJ2-5	TRBD2	CASSLTSVEETQYF	TGTGCCAGCAGTCTGACTAGCGTGGAAGAGACCCAGTACTTC
NA	TRBV29-1	TRBJ2-3	TRBD2	CSVEAGVSDTQYF	TGCAGCGTAGAAGCGGGAGTGTCAGATACGCAGTATTTT
NA	TRBV7-8	TRBJ2-7	NA	CASSTQPVMPYEQYF	TGTGCCAGCAGTACCCAGCCGGTCATGCCCTACGAGCAGTACTTC
many	TRBV7-2	TRBJ2-1	NA	CASSLVGGGGPYEQFF	TGTGCCAGCAGCTTAGTCGGGGGAGGAGGACCCTATGAGCAGTTCTTC
NA	TRBV7-9	TRBJ2-1	NA	CASRARLGEPDEQFF	TGTGCCAGCAGAGCACGTCTGGGAGAGCCGGATGAGCAGTTCTTC
NA	TRBV11-2	TRBJ2-3	TRBD1	CASSWGQGARIDTQYF	TGTGCCAGCAGCTGGGGCCAGGGGGCGAGGATAGATACGCAGTATTTT
few	TRBV12-3/TRBV12-4	TRBJ2-2	TRBD1	CASSCDRGNTGELFF	TGTGCCAGCAGTTGCGACAGGGGGAACACCGGGGAGCTGTTTTTT
few	TRBV6-2/TRBV6-3	TRBJ2-5	TRBD2	CASSYSGLAGKETQYF	TGTGCCAGCAGTTACTCGGGTCTAGCGGGAAAAGAGACCCAGTACTTC
NA	TRBV6-2/TRBV6-3	TRBJ2-2	TRBD2	CANIKARGTSGRSGELFF	TGTGCCAACATCAAAGCCCGGGGGACTAGCGGGAGGTCCGGGGAGCTGTTTTTT
few	TRBV11-2	TRBJ1-5	TRBD1	CASSLGTGRYQPQHF	TGTGCCAGCAGCCTGGGGACAGGGAGGTATCAGCCCCAGCATTTT
NA	TRBV30	TRBJ2-3	NA	CAWADTDTQYF	TGTGCCTGGGCCGACACAGATACGCAGTATTTT
NA	TRBV20-1	TRBJ2-7	TRBD2	CSGKRASGNYEQYF	TGCAGTGGGAAAAGGGCTAGCGGGAATTACGAGCAGTACTTC
few	TRBV12-3/TRBV12-4	TRBJ1-6	NA	CASSLSGGGNSPLHF	TGTGCCAGCAGTTTATCGGGAGGAGGTAATTCACCCCTCCACTTT
many	TRBV7-6	TRBJ1-6	TRBD1	CASRLQGVNSPLHF	TGTGCCAGCAGATTACAGGGGGTTAATTCACCCCTCCACTTT
NA	TRBV19	TRBJ2-4	NA	CASTGADIQYF	TGTGCCAGTACCGGCGCAGACATTCAGTACTTC
NA	TRBV6-6	TRBJ1-2	NA	CASRYQIMTGSYGYTF	TGTGCCAGCAGATACCAGATCATGACAGGTAGCTATGGCTACACCTTC
once	TRBV9	TRBJ1-3	NA	CASSPREDVWNTIYF	TGTGCCAGCAGCCCCCGCGAAGATGTTTGGAACACCATATATTTT
NA	TRBV19	TRBJ2-4	TRBD1	CASSNPGQKNIQYF	TGTGCCAGTAGTAACCCGGGACAGAAAAACATTCAGTACTTC
once	TRBV6-6	TRBJ1-6	NA	CASSYSLYNSPLHF	TGTGCCAGCAGTTACTCGTTATATAATTCACCCCTCCACTTT
NA	TRBV25-1	TRBJ2-5	NA	CASTLSGPQETQYF	TGTGCCAGCACTCTCTCAGGGCCTCAAGAGACCCAGTACTTC
NA	TRBV7-2	TRBJ2-6	NA	CASSLARASGANVLTF	TGTGCCAGCAGCTTAGCCCGGGCGTCTGGGGCCAACGTCCTGACTTTC
few	TRBV6-2/TRBV6-3	TRBJ2-3	NA	CASSFVPGDGNTDTQYF	TGTGCCAGCAGTTTCGTCCCCGGAGATGGAAATACAGATACGCAGTATTTT
NA	TRBV20-1	TRBJ2-5	TRBD2	CSAKSGTRRETQYF	TGCAGTGCTAAATCCGGGACTAGAAGAGAGACCCAGTACTTC
many	TRBV6-2/TRBV6-3	TRBJ2-5	NA	CASSRRTQETQYF	TGTGCCAGCAGTCGACGGACACAAGAGACCCAGTACTTC
NA	TRBV19	TRBJ2-3	TRBD2	CASHGGSADTQYF	TGTGCCAGTCATGGCGGGAGCGCAGATACGCAGTATTTT
NA	TRBV28	TRBJ1-5	TRBD1	CASSLSDRGQPQHF	TGTGCCAGCAGTTTATCGGACAGGGGTCAGCCCCAGCATTTT
many	TRBV7-2	TRBJ2-5	NA	CASSLSPIQETQYF	TGTGCCAGCAGCTTATCCCCTATTCAAGAGACCCAGTACTTC
NA	TRBV4-3	TRBJ1-1	NA	CASSQLPVGGGTEAFF	TGCGCCAGCAGCCAACTACCCGTCGGAGGGGGCACTGAAGCTTTCTTT
few	TRBV7-3	TRBJ2-3	NA	CASALGGARTDTQYF	TGTGCCAGCGCCCTTGGAGGGGCCCGCACAGATACGCAGTATTTT
NA	TRBV20-1	TRBJ2-7	NA	CSARDRRGATYEQYF	TGCAGTGCTAGAGATCGAAGGGGCGCGACCTACGAGCAGTACTTC
few	TRBV4-1	TRBJ2-5	NA	CASSQVTELAQYF	TGCGCCAGCAGCCAGGTGACAGAGCTCGCCCAGTACTTC
NA	TRBV7-6	TRBJ2-1	TRBD2	CASSSSGAGGPSGNNEQFF	TGTGCCAGCAGCTCCTCTGGCGCGGGAGGGCCGAGTGGAAACAATGAGCAGTTCTTC
NA	TRBV20-1	TRBJ2-1	NA	CSARRPLGNQQFF	TGCAGTGCCAGGCGTCCCCTAGGGAATCAGCAGTTCTTC
NA	TRBV4-3	TRBJ2-1	TRBD1	CASSSRDRGRNEQFF	TGCGCCAGCAGCTCCCGGGACAGGGGGCGAAATGAGCAGTTCTTC